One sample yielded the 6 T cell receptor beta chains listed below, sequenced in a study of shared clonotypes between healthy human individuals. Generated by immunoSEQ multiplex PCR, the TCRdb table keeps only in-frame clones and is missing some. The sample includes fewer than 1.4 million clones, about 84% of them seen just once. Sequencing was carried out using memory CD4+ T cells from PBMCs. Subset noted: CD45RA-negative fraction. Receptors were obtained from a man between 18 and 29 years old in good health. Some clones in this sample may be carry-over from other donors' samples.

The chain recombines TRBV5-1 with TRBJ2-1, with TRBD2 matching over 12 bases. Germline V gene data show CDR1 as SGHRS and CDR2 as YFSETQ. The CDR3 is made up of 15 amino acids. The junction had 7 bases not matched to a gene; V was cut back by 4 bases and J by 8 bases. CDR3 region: CASSRLAGEVYEQFF. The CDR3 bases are TGCGCCAGCAGCCGACTAGCGGGAGAAGTCTATGAGCAGTTCTTC. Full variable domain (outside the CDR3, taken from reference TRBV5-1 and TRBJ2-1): KAGVTQTPRYLIKTRGQQVTLSCSPISGHRSVSWYQQTPGQGLQFLFEYFSETQRNKGNFPGRFSGRQFSNSRSEMNVSTLELGDSALYLCASSRLAGEVYEQFFGPGTRLTVL.

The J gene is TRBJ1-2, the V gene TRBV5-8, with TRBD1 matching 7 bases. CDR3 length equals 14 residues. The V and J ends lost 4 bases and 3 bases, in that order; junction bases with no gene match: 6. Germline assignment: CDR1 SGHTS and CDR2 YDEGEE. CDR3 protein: CASSPQGTYYGYTF. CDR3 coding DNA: TGTGCCAGCAGCCCACAGGGGACTTACTATGGCTACACCTTC.

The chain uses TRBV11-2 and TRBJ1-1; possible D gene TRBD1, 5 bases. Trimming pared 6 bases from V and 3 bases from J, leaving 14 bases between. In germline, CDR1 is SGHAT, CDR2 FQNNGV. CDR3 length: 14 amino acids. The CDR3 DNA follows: TGTGCCAGCAGAGTAAGTGGGGGGGACACTGAAGCTTTCTTT. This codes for CASRVSGGDTEAFF.

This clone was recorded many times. The chain's CDR3 is CASSHNGLRVRNQPQHF. In nucleotides, the CDR3 is TGTGCCAGCAGTCATAATGGGCTCAGGGTGCGCAATCAGCCCCAGCATTTT. The rearrangement joins TRBV28 to TRBJ1-5, with D tentatively TRBD1 (5 bases). This CDR3 spans 17 amino acids. The V gene lost 5 bases and the J gene lost 2 bases, with 19 bases spanning the gap. Per the germline V gene, CDR1 is MDHEN and CDR2 is SYDVKM.

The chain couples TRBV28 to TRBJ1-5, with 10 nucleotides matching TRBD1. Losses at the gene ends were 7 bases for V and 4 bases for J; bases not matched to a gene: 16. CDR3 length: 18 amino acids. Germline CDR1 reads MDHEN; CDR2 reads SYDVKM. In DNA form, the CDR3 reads TGTGCCAGCACCTCTCAACCCCGCCGACAGGGGGCTAATCAGCCCCAGCATTTT. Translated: CASTSQPRRQGANQPQHF.

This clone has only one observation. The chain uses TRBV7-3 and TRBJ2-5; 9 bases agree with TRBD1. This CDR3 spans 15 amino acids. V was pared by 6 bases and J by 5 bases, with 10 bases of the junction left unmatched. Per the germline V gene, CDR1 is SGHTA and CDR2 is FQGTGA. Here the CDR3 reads CASSRNTGGEETQYF. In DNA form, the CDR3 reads TGTGCCAGCAGTCGTAATACAGGGGGCGAGGAGACCCAGTACTTC.